These T cell receptor beta chains were read from a single sample in a study of T cell changes during pregnancy in multiple sclerosis. The method was immunoSEQ multiplex PCR; TCRdb's version includes in-frame clones alone and lacks a portion of them. The table has some 57,000 clones, roughly nine tenths seen once. This specimen was CD4+ T cells from peripheral blood mononuclear cells, taken in the first trimester of pregnancy. Receptors were obtained from a female donor with multiple sclerosis, enrolled in a pregnancy study. Each CDR3 is given without its conserved first and last residue. Fields, in order: V gene, J gene, CDR3 protein.

>TRBV4-2|TRBJ1-5
ASSQGTDSNQPQH
>TRBV7-6|TRBJ2-7
ASSLDRTSYEQY
>TRBV5-4|TRBJ2-7
ASSPRQGLREQY
>TRBV2|TRBJ2-7
ASRDRRNEQY
>TRBV7-2|TRBJ2-7
ASSRDWTSYEQY
>TRBV4-3|TRBJ1-5
ASSQDPSQPQH
>TRBV5-4|TRBJ2-3
ASSPGLAGRSTDTQY
>TRBV19|TRBJ2-7
ASSIDLRGHYEQY
>TRBV6-6|TRBJ1-2
ASSLRAYGYT
>TRBV7-2|TRBJ2-2
ASSPRGELF
>TRBV6-1|TRBJ1-4
ASLRRGGNEKLF
>TRBV6-5|TRBJ1-3
ASSYGVGARGNTIY
>TRBV4-3|TRBJ1-1
ASSPGRGTEAF
>TRBV10-1|TRBJ2-7
AKPGRAYEQY
>TRBV7-2|TRBJ2-5
ASSGFLTAPETQY
>TRBV27|TRBJ2-1
ASSFRNQGWF
>TRBV4-2|TRBJ1-1
ASSRDRVYLGAEAF
>TRBV5-4|TRBJ2-1
ASSSLGQGGNEQF
>TRBV2|TRBJ2-6
ASRTGFYSGANVLT
>TRBV9|TRBJ1-1
ASSPRGQGALDTEAF
>TRBV6-5|TRBJ2-3
ASSRGGVGTDTQY
>TRBV5-6|TRBJ2-2
ASSLWLAGGPANTGELF
>TRBV4-3|TRBJ1-2
ASSQALQGVYGYT
>TRBV21-1|TRBJ1-2
ASSFGQGAGYT
>TRBV6-5|TRBJ1-1
ASSLEGLRGAF
>TRBV6-6|TRBJ2-2
ASGTSGGHGELF
>TRBV5-4|TRBJ2-5
ASSHLSSPQETQY
>TRBV9|TRBJ2-1
ASSAHLLDIYEQF
>TRBV2|TRBJ1-5
ASSLQGSNQPQH
>TRBV7-6|TRBJ2-5
ASTEGSQETQY
>TRBV11-3|TRBJ2-1
ASSPRTSGGPQF
>TRBV2|TRBJ1-5
ASRRQGQPQH
>TRBV19|TRBJ2-7
ASSASGTTYEQY
>TRBV7-2|TRBJ2-1
ASSLARLAGDSSYNEQF
>TRBV19|TRBJ2-3
ASSIGGLGRDTQY
>TRBV14|TRBJ1-1
ASSLGQGHMNTEAF
>TRBV6-1|TRBJ2-5
ASRATGRETQY
>TRBV29-1|TRBJ2-2
SVPAGGTGELF
>TRBV19|TRBJ2-1
ASSFADTGVLREQF
>TRBV6-1|TRBJ2-7
ASIGLAAYEQY
>TRBV18|TRBJ2-1
ASSPPGGLYEQF
>TRBV7-2|TRBJ1-1
ASYGRDRMNTEAF
>TRBV15|TRBJ2-1
ATSRATGISYNEQF
>TRBV4-3|TRBJ1-2
ASSITTGAGYT
>TRBV6-5|TRBJ2-5
ASSYNRGTGETQY
>TRBV11-2|TRBJ1-2
ASSSNRGMVGGYT
>TRBV15|TRBJ1-2
ATSRDRGYGYT
>TRBV11-2|TRBJ2-2
ASSLVTGGTGELF
>TRBV11-2|TRBJ1-4
ASSPGQILLARNEKLF
>TRBV19|TRBJ2-3
ASRDRGLADTDTQY
>TRBV15|TRBJ1-2
ATSRAGTGNYGYT
>TRBV7-3|TRBJ2-1
ASRLAGGLYNEQF
>TRBV7-9|TRBJ1-2
ASSLAADSYGYT
>TRBV7-3|TRBJ1-1
ASSLLRGAEAF
>TRBV13|TRBJ2-5
ASSPGGTETQY
>TRBV7-2|TRBJ1-4
ASSLTGWEKLF
>TRBV19|TRBJ1-5
ASSRQSNQPQH
>TRBV28|TRBJ1-5
ASNPVGAVSNQPQH